This T cell receptor (beta chain) comes out of a study of PD-1 blockade in classical Hodgkin lymphoma. Study-wide results and limits: When set against healthy donors, newly diagnosed patients were reported to show lower baseline TCR diversity. Prior therapy or disease activity may underlie the repertoire differences, whose causes remain undefined.

Time point in this sample: newly diagnosed, previously untreated cHL patient sample. Sequenced by immunoSEQ multiplex PCR; TCRdb stores in-frame clones only, minus some. The data contain roughly 32,000 clones, roughly 94% of them singletons. Comment on this clone: The antigen is unknown.

This TCR was recovered from a human donor with classical Hodgkin lymphoma. The material sequenced was peripheral blood mononuclear cells (PBMCs).

The CDR3 loop is CASSLPQGKDTQYF. CDR3 DNA: TGTGCCAGCAGCTTGCCCCAGGGGAAAGATACGCAGTATTTT. The gene calls are TRBV5-4 and TRBJ2-3; possibly TRBD1 for D (6 bases). V dropped 1 base and J dropped 5 bases, with 11 bases sitting between them. The CDR3 sequence is 14 residues long. Germline V CDR1 and CDR2: SGHNT, YYREEE (reference sequence).